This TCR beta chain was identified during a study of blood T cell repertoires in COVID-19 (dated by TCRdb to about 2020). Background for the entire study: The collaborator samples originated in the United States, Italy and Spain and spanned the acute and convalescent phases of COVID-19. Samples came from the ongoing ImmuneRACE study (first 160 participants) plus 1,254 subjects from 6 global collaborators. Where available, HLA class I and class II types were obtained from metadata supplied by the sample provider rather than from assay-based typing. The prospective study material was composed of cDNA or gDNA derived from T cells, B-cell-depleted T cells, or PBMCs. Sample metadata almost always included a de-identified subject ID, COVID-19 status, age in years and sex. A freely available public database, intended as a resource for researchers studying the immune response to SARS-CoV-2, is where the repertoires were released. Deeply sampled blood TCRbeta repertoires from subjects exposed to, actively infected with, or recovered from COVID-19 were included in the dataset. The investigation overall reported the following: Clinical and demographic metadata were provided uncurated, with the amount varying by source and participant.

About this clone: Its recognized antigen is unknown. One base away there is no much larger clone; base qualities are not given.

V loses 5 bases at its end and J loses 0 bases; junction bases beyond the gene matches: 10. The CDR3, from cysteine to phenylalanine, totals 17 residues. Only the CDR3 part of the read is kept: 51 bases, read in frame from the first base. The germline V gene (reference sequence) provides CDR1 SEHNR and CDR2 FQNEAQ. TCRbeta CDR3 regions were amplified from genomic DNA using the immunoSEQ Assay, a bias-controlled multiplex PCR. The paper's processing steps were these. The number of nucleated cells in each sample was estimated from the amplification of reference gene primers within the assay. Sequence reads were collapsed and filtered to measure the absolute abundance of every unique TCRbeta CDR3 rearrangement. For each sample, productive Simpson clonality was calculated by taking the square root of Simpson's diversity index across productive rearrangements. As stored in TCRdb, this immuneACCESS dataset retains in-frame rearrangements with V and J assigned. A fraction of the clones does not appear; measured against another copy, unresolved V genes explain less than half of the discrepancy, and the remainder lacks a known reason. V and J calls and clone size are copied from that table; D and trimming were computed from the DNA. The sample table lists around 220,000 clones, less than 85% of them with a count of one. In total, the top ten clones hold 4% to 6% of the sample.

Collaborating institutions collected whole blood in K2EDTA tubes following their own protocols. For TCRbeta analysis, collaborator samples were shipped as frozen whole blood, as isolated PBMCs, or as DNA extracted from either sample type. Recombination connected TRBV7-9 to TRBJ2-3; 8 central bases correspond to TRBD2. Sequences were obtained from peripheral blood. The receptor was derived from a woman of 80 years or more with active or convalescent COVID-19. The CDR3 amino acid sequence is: CASSIRISGVSTDTQYF. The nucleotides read TGTGCCAGCAGCATAAGAATTAGCGGGGTTAGCACAGATACGCAGTATTTT.